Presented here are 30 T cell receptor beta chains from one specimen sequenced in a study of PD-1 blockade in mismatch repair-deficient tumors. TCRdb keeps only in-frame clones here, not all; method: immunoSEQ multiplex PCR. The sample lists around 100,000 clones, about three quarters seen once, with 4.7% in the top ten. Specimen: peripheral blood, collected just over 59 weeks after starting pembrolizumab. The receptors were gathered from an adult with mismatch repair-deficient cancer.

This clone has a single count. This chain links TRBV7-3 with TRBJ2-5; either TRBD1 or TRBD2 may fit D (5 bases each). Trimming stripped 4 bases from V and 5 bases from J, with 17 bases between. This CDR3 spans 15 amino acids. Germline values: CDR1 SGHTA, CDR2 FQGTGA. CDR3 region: CASSSSGTSGETQYF. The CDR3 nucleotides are TGTGCCAGCAGCTCCTCCGGGACCTCAGGGGAGACCCAGTACTTC.

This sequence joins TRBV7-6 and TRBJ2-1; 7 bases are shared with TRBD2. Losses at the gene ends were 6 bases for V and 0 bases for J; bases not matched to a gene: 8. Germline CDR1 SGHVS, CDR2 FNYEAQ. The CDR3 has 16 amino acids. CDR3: CASRGRAYSSYNEQFF. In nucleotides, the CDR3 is TGTGCCAGCAGGGGGAGGGCGTACAGCTCCTACAATGAGCAGTTCTTC.

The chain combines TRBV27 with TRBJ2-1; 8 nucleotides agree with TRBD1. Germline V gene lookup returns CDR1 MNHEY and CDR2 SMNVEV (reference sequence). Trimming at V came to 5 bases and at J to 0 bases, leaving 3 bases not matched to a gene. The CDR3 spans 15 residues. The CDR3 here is CASSPQGASYNEQFF. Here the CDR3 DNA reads TGTGCCAGCAGTCCTCAGGGGGCCTCCTACAATGAGCAGTTCTTC.

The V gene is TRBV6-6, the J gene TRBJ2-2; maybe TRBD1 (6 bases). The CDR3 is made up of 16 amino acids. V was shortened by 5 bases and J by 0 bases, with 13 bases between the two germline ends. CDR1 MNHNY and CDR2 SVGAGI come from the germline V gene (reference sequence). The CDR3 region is CASSRPDSANTGELFF. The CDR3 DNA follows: TGTGCCAGCAGTCGACCGGACAGCGCGAACACCGGGGAGCTGTTTTTT.

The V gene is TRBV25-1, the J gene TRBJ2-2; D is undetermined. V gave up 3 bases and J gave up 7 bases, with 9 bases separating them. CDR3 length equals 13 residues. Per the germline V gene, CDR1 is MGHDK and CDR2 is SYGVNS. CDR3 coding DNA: TGTGCCAGCAGTGAGAAGGAAATCGGGGAGCTGTTTTTT. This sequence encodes CASSEKEIGELFF.

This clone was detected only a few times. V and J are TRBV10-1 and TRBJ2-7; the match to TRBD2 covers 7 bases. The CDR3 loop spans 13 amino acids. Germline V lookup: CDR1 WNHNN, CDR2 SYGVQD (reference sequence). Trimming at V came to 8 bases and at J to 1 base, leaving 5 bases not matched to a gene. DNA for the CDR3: TGCGCCAGCCGGGGGGTGCGGTCCTACGAGCAGTACTTC. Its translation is CASRGVRSYEQYF.

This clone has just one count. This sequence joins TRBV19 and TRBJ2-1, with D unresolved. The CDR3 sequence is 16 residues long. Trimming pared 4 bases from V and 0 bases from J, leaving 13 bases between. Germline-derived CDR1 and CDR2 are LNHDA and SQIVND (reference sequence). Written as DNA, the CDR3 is TGTGCCAGTAGTAGGGCCAGCGACTTCTCCTACAATGAGCAGTTCTTC. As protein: CASSRASDFSYNEQFF.

CDR3 in DNA: TGTGCCAGCAGCTATTGGGACAGCTACTCCTACAATGAGCAGTTCTTC. This encodes CASSYWDSYSYNEQFF. This rearrangement joins TRBV11-2 to TRBJ2-1, with 7 positions matching TRBD1. The CDR3 loop spans 16 amino acids. The V gene's germline CDR1 is SGHAT and CDR2 FQNNGV. Trimming cost V 4 bases and J 0 bases; bases outside gene matches: 6. Full variable domain (rest looked up from reference TRBV11-2 and TRBJ2-1): EAGVAQSPRYKIIEKRQSVAFWCNPISGHATLYWYQQILGQGPKLLIQFQNNGVVDDSQLPKDRFSAERLKGVDSTLKIQPAKLEDSAVYLCASSYWDSYSYNEQFFGPGTRLTVL.

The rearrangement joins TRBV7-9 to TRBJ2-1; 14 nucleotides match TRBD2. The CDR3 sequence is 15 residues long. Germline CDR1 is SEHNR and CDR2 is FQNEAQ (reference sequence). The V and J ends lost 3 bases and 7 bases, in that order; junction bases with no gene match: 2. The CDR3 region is CASSFGTSGSNEQFF. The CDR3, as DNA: TGTGCCAGCAGCTTTGGGACTAGCGGGAGTAATGAGCAGTTCTTC.

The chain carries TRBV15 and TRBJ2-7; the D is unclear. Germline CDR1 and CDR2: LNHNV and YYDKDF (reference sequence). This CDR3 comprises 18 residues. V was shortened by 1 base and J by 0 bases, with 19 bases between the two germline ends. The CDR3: CATSRGPKARSFSYEQYF. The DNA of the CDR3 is TGTGCCACCAGCAGAGGTCCTAAAGCTAGGAGTTTCTCCTACGAGCAGTACTTC.

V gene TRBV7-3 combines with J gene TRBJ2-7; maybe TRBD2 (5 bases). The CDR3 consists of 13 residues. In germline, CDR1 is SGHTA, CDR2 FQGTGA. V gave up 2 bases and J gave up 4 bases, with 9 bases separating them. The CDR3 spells CASSLGLAYEQYF. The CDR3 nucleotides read TGTGCCAGCAGCTTAGGGCTAGCTTACGAGCAGTACTTC.

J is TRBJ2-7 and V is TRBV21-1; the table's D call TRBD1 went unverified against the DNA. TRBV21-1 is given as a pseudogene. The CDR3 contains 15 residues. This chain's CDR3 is CASSKIGPQGYEQYF. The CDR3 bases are TGTGCCAGCAGCAAAATCGGACCCCAGGGATACGAGCAGTACTTC.

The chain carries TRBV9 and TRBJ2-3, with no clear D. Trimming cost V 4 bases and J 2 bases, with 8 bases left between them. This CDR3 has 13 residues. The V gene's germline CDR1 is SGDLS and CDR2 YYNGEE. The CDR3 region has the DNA TGTGCCAGCAGCCCCCAGATCACAGATACGCAGTATTTT. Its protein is CASSPQITDTQYF.

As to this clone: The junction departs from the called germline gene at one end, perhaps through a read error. The DNA of the CDR3 is TGTGCCAGCACTTACCAAGAGACCCAGTACTTC. Protein sequence: CASTYQETQYF. The V gene is TRBV6-5, the J gene TRBJ2-5; D gene unclear. CDR1 MNHEY and CDR2 SVGAGI come from the germline V gene. The CDR3 extends over 11 amino acids.

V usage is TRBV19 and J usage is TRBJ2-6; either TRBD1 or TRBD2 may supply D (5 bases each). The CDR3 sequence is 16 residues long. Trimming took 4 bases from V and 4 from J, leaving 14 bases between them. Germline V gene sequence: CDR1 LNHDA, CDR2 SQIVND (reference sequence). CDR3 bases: TGTGCCAGTAGTAGGGGGTGGGGGTCCGGGGCCAACGTCCTGACTTTC. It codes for CASSRGWGSGANVLTF.

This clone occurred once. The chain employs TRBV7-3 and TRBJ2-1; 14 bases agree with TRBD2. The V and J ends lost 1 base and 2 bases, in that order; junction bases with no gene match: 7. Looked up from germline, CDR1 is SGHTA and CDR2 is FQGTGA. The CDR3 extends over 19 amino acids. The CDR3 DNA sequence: TGTGCCAGCAGCTTAAGGGCGACTAGCGGGAGGGGGACCTACAATGAGCAGTTCTTC. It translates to CASSLRATSGRGTYNEQFF.

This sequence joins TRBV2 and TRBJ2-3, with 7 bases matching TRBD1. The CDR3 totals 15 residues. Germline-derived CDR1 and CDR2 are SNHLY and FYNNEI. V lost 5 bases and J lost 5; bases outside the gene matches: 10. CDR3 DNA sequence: TGTGCCAGCAGTCTCGGACAGGTTTCTATAGATACGCAGTATTTT. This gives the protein CASSLGQVSIDTQYF.

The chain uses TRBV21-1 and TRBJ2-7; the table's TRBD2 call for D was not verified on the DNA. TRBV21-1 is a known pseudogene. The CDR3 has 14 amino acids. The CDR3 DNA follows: TGTGCCAGCAGCAAAGGGACTAGCGAATACGAGCAGTACTTC. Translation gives CASSKGTSEYEQYF.

The CDR3 loop is CAISIQGATGELFF. In DNA, the CDR3 is TGTGCCATCAGTATCCAGGGGGCAACCGGGGAGCTGTTTTTT. This chain links TRBV10-3 with TRBJ2-2; 8 bases agree with TRBD1. This CDR3 has 14 residues. With V trimmed by 5 bases and J by 5 bases, 4 bases remained unmatched. The germline gives CDR1 ENHRY, CDR2 SYGVKD.

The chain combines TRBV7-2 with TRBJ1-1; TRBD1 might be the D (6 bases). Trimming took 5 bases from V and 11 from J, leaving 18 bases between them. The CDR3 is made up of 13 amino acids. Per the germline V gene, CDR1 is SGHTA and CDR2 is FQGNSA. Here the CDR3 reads CASSRGGSVGAFF. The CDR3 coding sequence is TGTGCCAGCAGCAGAGGGGGATCGGTGGGGGCTTTCTTT. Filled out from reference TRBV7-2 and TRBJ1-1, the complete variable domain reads GAGVSQSPSNKVTEKGKDVELRCDPISGHTALYWYRQSLGQGLEFLIYFQGNSAPDKSGLPSDRFSAERTGGSVSTLTIQRTQQEDSAVYLCASSRGGSVGAFFGQGTRLTVV.

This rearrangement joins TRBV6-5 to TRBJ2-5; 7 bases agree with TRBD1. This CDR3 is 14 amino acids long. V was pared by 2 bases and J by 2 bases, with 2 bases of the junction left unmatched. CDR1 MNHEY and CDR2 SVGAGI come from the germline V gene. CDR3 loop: CASSYVTGQETQYF. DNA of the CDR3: TGTGCCAGCAGTTACGTGACAGGGCAAGAGACCCAGTACTTC.

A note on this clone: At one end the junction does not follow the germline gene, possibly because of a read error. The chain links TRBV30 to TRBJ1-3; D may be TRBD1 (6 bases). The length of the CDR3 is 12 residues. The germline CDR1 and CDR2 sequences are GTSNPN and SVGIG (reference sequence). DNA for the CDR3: TGTGCCTGGAGTTGGGGGGACATCCCCCCGGATTTT. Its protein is CAWSWGDIPPDF.

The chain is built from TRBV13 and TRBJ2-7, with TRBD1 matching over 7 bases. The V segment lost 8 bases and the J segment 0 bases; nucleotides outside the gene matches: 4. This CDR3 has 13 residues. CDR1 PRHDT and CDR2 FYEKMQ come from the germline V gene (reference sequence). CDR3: CASRDSDSYEQYF. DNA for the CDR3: TGTGCCAGCCGGGACAGTGACTCCTACGAGCAGTACTTC.

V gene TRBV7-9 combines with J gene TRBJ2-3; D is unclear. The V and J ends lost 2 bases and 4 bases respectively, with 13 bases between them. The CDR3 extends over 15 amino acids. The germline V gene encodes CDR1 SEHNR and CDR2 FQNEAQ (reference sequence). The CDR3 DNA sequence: TGTGCCAGCAGCTTATTCGTCGGGTTGCCAGATACGCAGTATTTT. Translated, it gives CASSLFVGLPDTQYF.

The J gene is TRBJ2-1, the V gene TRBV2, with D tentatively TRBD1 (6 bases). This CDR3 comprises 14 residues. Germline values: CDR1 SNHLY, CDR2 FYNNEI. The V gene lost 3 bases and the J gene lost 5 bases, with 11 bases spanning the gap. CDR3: CASSEGTQNNEQFF. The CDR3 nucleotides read TGTGCCAGCAGTGAGGGGACACAGAACAATGAGCAGTTCTTC.

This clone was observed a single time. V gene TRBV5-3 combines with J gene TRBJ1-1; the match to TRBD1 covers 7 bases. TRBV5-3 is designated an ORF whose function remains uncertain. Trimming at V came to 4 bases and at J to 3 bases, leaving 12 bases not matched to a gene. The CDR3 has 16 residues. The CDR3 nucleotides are TGTGCCAGAAGCCCGGATCCGACAGGGAGGCACACTGAAGCTTTCTTT. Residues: CARSPDPTGRHTEAFF.

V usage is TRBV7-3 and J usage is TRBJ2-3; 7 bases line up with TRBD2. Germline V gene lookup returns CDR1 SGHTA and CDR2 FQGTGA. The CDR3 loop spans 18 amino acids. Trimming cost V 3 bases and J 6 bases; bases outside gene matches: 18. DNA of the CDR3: TGTGCCAGCAGCTTCCTAAGGGGCGGGAGTGGGGCACAGGATACGCAGTATTTT. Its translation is CASSFLRGGSGAQDTQYF.

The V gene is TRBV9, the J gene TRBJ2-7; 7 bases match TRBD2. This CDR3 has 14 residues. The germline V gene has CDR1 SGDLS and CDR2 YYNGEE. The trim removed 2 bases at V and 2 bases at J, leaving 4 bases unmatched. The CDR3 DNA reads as TGTGCCAGCAGCGTGGGTAGCGGGCCCTACGAGCAGTACTTC. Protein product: CASSVGSGPYEQYF.

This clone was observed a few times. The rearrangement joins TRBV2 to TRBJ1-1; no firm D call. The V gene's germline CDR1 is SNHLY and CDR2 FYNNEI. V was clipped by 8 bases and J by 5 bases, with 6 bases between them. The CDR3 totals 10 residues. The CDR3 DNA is TGTGCCAGCCGTGGAACTGAAGCTTTCTTT. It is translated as CASRGTEAFF.

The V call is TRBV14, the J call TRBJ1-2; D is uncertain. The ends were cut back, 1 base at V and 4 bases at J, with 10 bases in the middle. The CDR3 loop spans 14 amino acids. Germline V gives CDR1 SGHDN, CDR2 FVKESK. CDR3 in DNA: TGTGCCAGCAGCCAAGTGTCGGACTTCTATGGCTACACCTTC. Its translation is CASSQVSDFYGYTF.